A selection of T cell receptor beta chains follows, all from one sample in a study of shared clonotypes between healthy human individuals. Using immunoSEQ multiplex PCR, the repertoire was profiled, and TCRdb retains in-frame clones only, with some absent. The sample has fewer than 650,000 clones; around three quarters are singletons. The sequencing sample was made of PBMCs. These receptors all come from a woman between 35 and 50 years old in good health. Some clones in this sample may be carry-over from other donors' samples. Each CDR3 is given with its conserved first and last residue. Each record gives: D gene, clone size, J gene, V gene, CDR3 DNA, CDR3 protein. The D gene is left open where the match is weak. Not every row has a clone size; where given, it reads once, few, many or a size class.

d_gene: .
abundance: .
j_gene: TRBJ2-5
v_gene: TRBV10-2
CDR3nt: TGCGCCAGCAGTGAGAGTGAGACCCAGTACTTC
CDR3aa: CASSESETQYF

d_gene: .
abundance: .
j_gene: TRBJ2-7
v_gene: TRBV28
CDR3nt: TGTGCCAGCAGTTTATCGGGGCTGGGCGGAAGCTCCTACGAGCAGTACTTC
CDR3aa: CASSLSGLGGSSYEQYF

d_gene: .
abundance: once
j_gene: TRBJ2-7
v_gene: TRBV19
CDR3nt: TGTGCCAGTAGTATCGGGGGAGCATTCTACGAGCAGTACTTC
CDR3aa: CASSIGGAFYEQYF

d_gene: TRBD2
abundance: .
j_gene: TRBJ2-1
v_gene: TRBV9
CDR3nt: TGTGCCAGCAGCCCGCGACTAGCGGGATACAATGAGCAGTTCTTC
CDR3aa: CASSPRLAGYNEQFF

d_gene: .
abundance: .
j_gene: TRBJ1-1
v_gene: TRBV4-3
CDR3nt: TGCGCCAGCAGCCAAGATCCGGGCCAGCAGACTGAAGCTTTCTTT
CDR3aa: CASSQDPGQQTEAFF

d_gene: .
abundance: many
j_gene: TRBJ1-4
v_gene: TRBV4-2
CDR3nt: TGTGCCAGCAGTCCACAGGGCAGCGGTGAAAAACTGTTTTTT
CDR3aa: CASSPQGSGEKLFF

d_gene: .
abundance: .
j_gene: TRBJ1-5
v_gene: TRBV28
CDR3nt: TGTGCCAGCAGTTTACTTCTGGGGGTTCGCCAGCCCCAGCATTTT
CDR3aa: CASSLLLGVRQPQHF

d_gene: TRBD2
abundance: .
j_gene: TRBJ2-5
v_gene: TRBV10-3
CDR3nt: TGTGCCATCAGTGAGGGGACTAGCGAACAAGAGACCCAGTACTTC
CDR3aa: CAISEGTSEQETQYF

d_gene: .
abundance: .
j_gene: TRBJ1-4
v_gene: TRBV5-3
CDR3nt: TGTGCCAGAAGGGATGAAAAACTGTTTTTT
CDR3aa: CARRDEKLFF

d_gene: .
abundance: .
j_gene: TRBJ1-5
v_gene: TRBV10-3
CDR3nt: TGTGCCATTCAGGGACGAGGAGATCAGCCCCAGCATTTT
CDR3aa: CAIQGRGDQPQHF

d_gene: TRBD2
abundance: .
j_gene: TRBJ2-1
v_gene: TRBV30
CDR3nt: TGTGCCTGGAGTAGGACTAGCGGGAGGGCCGTGATGAATGAGCAGTTCTTC
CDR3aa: CAWSRTSGRAVMNEQFF

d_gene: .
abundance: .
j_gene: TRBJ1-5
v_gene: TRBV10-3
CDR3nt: TGTGCCATCAGTGGACTTTTCGATCAGCCCCAGCATTTT
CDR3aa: CAISGLFDQPQHF

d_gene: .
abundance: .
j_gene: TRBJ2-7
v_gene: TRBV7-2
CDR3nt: TGTGCCAGCAGCCGACCCGGGACCAACTACGAGCAGTACTTC
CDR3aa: CASSRPGTNYEQYF

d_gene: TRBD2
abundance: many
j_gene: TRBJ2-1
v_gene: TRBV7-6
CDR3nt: TGTGCCAGCAGCCTTAGCGGGAGTATATTGTTCTTC
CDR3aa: CASSLSGSILFF

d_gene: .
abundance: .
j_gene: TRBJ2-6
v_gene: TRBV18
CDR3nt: TGTGCCAGCTCACCGACAGCAAACTCTGGGGCCAACGTCCTGACTTTC
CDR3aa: CASSPTANSGANVLTF

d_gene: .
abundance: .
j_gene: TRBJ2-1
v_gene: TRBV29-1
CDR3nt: TGCAGCGTTGAAGTTTGGGCGGGGTTCAATGAGCAGTTCTTC
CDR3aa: CSVEVWAGFNEQFF

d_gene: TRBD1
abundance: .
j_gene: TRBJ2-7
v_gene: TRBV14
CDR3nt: TGTGCCAGCAGCCCGTTAACAGGGGGCTCATCCTACGAGCAGTACTTC
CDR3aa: CASSPLTGGSSYEQYF

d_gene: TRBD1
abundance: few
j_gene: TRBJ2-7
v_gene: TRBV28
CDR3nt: TGTGCCAGCAGAAAACAGGGGCTCTACGAGCAGTACTTC
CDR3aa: CASRKQGLYEQYF

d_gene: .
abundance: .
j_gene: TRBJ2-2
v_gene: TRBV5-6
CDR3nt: TGTGCCAGCAGCTTGGAGCACGGGACACTGTACACCGGGGAGCTGTTTTTT
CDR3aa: CASSLEHGTLYTGELFF

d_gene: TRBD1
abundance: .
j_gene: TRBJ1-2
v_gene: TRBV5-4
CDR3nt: TGTGCCAGCAGCTGGGGACAGGACTATGGCTACACCTTC
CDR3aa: CASSWGQDYGYTF

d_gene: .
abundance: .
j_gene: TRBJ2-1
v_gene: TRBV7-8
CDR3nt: TGTGCCAGCAGCTTGGGGGAATCTCACAATGAGCAGTTCTTC
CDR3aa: CASSLGESHNEQFF

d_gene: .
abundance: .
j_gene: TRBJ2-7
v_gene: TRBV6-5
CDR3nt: TGTGCCAGCAGTTACTCGGCCCCCTACGAGCAGTACTTC
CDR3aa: CASSYSAPYEQYF

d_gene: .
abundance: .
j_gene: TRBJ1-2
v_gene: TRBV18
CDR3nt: TGTGCCAGCTCGCCAGGACAGAGCTATGGCTACACCTTC
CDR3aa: CASSPGQSYGYTF

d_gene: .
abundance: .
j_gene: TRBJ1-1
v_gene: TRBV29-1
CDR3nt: TGCAGCGTTGAAAGGGGCACTAACACTGAAGCTTTCTTT
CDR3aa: CSVERGTNTEAFF

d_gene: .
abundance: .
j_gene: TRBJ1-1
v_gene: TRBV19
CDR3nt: TGTGCCAGTACCCTCACCGGCTTTAACACTGAAGCTTTCTTT
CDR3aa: CASTLTGFNTEAFF

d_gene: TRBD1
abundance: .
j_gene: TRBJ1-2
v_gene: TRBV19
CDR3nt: TGTGCCAGTAGTATCTCTCGGGACAGGGACTTCGATGGCTACACCTTC
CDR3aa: CASSISRDRDFDGYTF

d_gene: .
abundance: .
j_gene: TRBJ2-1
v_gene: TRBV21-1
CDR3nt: TGTGCCAGCAGCAAACCGCAGATTAGAGAGACCGGGACTAGAGCGTACAATGAGCAGTTCTTC
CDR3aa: CASSKPQIRETGTRAYNEQFF

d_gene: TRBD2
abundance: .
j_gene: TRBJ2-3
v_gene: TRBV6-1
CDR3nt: TGTGCCAGCAGTGCCCCGCTAGCGGGAGCGAGAAATACGCAGTATTTT
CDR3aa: CASSAPLAGARNTQYF

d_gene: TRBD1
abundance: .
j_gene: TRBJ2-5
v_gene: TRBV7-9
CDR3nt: TGTGCCAGCAGACCCGGACAGGGGCATTACCAAGAGACCCAGTACTTC
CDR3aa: CASRPGQGHYQETQYF

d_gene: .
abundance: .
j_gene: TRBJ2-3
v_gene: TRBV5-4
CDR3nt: TGTGCCAGCAGCTTGGAAAGCCATTGGGGAGATACGCAGTATTTT
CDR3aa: CASSLESHWGDTQYF

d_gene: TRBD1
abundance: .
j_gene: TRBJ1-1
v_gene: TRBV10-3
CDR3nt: TGTGCCATCAGTGGACAGGGGGCTTCGAACACTGAAGCTTTCTTT
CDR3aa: CAISGQGASNTEAFF

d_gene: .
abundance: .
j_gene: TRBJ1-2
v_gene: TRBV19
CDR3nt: TGTGCCAGTAGTATAGATGGAAGCTATGGCTACACCTTC
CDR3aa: CASSIDGSYGYTF

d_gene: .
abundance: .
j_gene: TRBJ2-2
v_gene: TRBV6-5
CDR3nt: TGTGCCAGCAGTAGAGGAGGGAGCGCCGGGGAGCTGTTTTTT
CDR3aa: CASSRGGSAGELFF

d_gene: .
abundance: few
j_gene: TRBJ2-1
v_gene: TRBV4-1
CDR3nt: TGCGCCAGCAGCCCGGCGCGGGGTCAAGCCTACAATGAGCAGTTCTTC
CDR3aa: CASSPARGQAYNEQFF

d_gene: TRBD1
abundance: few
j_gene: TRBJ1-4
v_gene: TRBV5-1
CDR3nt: TGCGCCAGCAGCTTGGCCGGGACAGTTGATGAAAAACTGTTTTTT
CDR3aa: CASSLAGTVDEKLFF

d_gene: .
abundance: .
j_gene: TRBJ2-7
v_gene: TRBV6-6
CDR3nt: TGTGCCAGCAGTTACTCGGGACGGGGAGCGAACGAGCAGTACTTC
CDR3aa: CASSYSGRGANEQYF

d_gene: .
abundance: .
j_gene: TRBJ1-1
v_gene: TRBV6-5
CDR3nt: TGTGCCAGCAGTTCATCAACAGTGAACACTGAAGCTTTCTTT
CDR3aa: CASSSSTVNTEAFF

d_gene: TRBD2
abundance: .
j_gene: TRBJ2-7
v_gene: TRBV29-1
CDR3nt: TGCAGCGTCCCCGGGGGGGCTAGCGACATTTACGAGCAGTACTTC
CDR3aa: CSVPGGASDIYEQYF

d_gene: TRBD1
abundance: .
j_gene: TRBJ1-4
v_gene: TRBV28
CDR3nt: TGTGCCAGCAGCCCTGACAGGGATGAAAAACTGTTTTTT
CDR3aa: CASSPDRDEKLFF

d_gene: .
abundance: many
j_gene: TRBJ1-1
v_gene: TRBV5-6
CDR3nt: TGTGCCAGCATCGGGATGAACACTGAAGCTTTCTTT
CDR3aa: CASIGMNTEAFF

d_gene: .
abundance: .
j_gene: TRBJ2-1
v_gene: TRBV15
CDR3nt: TGTGCCACCAGCAGAGAGGTGGGCGGCTTATACAATGAGCAGTTCTTC
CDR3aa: CATSREVGGLYNEQFF

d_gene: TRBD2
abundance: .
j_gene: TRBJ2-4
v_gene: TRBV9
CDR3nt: TGTGCCAGCAGCCTAGGACTAGCGGGCCCCAAAAACATTCAGTACTTC
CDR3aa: CASSLGLAGPKNIQYF

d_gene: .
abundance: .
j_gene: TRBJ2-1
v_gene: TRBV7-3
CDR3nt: TGTGCCAGCAGCCCTCAGACTGGGGAATTCAATGAGCAGTTCTTC
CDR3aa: CASSPQTGEFNEQFF

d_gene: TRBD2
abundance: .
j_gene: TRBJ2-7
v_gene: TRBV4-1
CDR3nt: TGCGCCAGCAGCCAAGACCAAGTAGCGGGAACCTACGAGCAGTACTTC
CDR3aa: CASSQDQVAGTYEQYF

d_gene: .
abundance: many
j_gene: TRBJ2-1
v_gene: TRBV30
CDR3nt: TGTGCGCTGCAAAGGCAGAGCTCCTACAATGAGCAGTTCTTC
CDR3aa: CALQRQSSYNEQFF

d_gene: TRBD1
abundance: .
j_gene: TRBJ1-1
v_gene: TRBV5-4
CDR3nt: TGTGCCAGCAGCTGGGACAGGGGGAACACTGAAGCTTTCTTT
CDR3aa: CASSWDRGNTEAFF

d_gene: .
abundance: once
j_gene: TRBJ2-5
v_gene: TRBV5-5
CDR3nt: TGTGCCAGCAGCAGGGGACATAACCAAGAGACCCAGTACTTC
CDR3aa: CASSRGHNQETQYF

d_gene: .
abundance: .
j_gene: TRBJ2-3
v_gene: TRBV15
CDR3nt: TGTGCCACCAGCAGGCTCGGGCGCGGCACAGATACGCAGTATTTT
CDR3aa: CATSRLGRGTDTQYF

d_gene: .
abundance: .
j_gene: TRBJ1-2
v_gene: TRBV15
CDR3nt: TGTGCCACCAGCAGAGATCGAAACTATGGCTACACCTTC
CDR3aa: CATSRDRNYGYTF

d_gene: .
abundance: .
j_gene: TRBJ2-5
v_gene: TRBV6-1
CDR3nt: TGTGCCAGCAGTGTCTCGGGCGGTATCGCAGAGACCCAGTACTTC
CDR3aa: CASSVSGGIAETQYF

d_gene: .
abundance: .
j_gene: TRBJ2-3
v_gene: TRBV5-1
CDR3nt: TGCGCCAGCAGCTTGGAACGGGAGCCAGATACGCAGTATTTT
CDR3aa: CASSLEREPDTQYF

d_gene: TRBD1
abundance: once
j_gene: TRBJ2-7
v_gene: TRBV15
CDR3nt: TGTGCCACCAGAGACAGGGACCAAGGAACCTACGAGCAATACTTC
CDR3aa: CATRDRDQGTYEQYF

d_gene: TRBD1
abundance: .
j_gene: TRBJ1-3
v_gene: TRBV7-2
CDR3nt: TGTGCCAGCCGAGCTGGGACAGGAGGAAACACCATATATTTT
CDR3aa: CASRAGTGGNTIYF

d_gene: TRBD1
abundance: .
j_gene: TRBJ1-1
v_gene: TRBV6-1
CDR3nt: TGTGCCAGCAGTGGAAGACTTACAGGGGGCTTAACGAACACTGAAGCTTTCTTT
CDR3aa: CASSGRLTGGLTNTEAFF

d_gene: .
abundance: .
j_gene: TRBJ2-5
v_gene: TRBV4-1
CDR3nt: TGCGCCAGCAGCCAAGACGGGGCAGGGGTGGGGACCCAGTACTTC
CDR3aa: CASSQDGAGVGTQYF

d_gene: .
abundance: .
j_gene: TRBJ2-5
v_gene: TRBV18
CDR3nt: TGTGCCAGCTCACCAAGCGGGCAAGAGACCCAGTACTTC
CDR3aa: CASSPSGQETQYF

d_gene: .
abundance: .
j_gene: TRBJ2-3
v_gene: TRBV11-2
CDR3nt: TGTGCCAGCAGCTTAGTCACAGATACGCAGTATTTT
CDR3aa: CASSLVTDTQYF

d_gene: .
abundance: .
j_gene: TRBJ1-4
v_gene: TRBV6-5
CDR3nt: TGTGCCAGCAGTCCTACAGGGAGCTTAAGGGAAAAACTGTTTTTT
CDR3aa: CASSPTGSLREKLFF

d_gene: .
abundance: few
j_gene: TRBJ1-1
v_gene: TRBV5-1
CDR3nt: TGCGCCAGCAGCCTAGGGACAATGGACACTGAAGCTTTCTTT
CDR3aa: CASSLGTMDTEAFF